Following are 32 T cell receptor beta chains from one sample sequenced in a study of Ad26.COV2.S vaccination and SARS-CoV-2 variants. Only in-frame clones appear in the TCRdb table, and some are missing; sequencing was by immunoSEQ multiplex PCR. The profile shows hundreds of thousands of clones, about nine tenths of them singletons. Treatment in this sample: around 19 received Ad26.COV2.S at low or high dose, single or two shots; 5 received placebo; per-sample allocation not given. Sample collection was performed on day 63 after the first vaccine or placebo injection. Sequencing used peripheral blood, obtained in a trial of Ad26.COV2.S vaccine versus placebo. The receptors here all came from a person between 18 and 59 years old who received the Ad26.COV2.S COVID-19 vaccine or a placebo.

This chain links TRBV7-9 with TRBJ2-1; 9 nucleotides line up with TRBD1. J lost 9 bases, V lost 5 bases, and 8 bases had no gene match. Germline values: CDR1 SEHNR, CDR2 FQNEAQ (reference sequence). CDR3 length equals 14 residues. CDR3 in amino acids: CASSPPWTGVEQFF. Written as DNA, the CDR3 is TGTGCCAGCAGCCCCCCGTGGACAGGGGTTGAGCAGTTCTTC.

The CDR3: CASSSLINNYGYTF. The CDR3 DNA sequence: TGCGCCAGCAGCTCCTTGATCAACAACTATGGCTACACCTTC. The chain combines TRBV5-1 with TRBJ1-2; D is unresolved. Germline CDR1 and CDR2: SGHRS and YFSETQ. The CDR3 has 14 residues. The V end lost 3 bases, the J end lost 2 bases, and 11 bases lay between the germline ends.

The chain carries TRBV4-1 and TRBJ2-2; 9 bases agree with TRBD1. This CDR3 is 16 amino acids long. V shed 1 base and J 4 bases; nucleotides not matched to a gene: 4. CDR1 is MGHRA, CDR2 YSYEKL, per germline. Here the CDR3 reads CASSQVDRGFTGELFF. CDR3 sequence (DNA): TGCGCCAGCAGCCAAGTAGACAGGGGGTTCACCGGGGAGCTGTTTTTT.

CDR3 sequence reads: CSVEASAGTGLYEQYF. Here the CDR3 DNA reads TGCAGCGTTGAAGCTTCGGCTGGGACAGGGCTCTACGAGCAGTACTTC. This chain joins TRBV29-1 and TRBJ2-7; 9 bases are a match to TRBD1. The CDR3 covers 16 residues. Germline CDR1 SQVTM, CDR2 ANQGSEA. J gave up 3 bases and V 1 base, and 10 bases lay outside the gene matches.

This clone was counted only a few times. The same CDR3 also results from other DNA sequences found in this sample. The genes are TRBV7-3 and TRBJ2-1; 8 bases agree with TRBD2. Germline trimming cut 2 bases from V and 7 bases from J; bases unmatched to any gene: 1. CDR1 SGHTA and CDR2 FQGTGA come from the germline V gene. The length of the CDR3 is 13 residues. CDR3: CASSLSGGNEQFF. In nucleotides, the CDR3 is TGTGCCAGCAGCTTATCGGGGGGGAATGAGCAGTTCTTC.

The chain recombines TRBV30 with TRBJ1-3; D unresolved. CDR1 and CDR2 from the germline V gene are GTSNPN and SVGIG (reference sequence). The CDR3 loop spans 13 amino acids. The germline V and J ends were trimmed by 2 bases and 0 bases, with 5 bases remaining between them. The CDR3 is CAWSPDSGNTIYF. For the CDR3, the DNA is TGTGCCTGGAGTCCAGACTCTGGAAACACCATATATTTT.

The V and J genes are TRBV18 and TRBJ1-1; D is undetermined. This CDR3 is 13 amino acids long. The V end was cut by 6 bases, the J end by 1 base, with 9 bases between. Germline CDR1 KGHSH, CDR2 LQKENI. The chain's CDR3 is CASSPGWNTEAFF. CDR3 coding DNA: TGTGCCAGCTCTCCCGGGTGGAACACTGAAGCTTTCTTT.

This clone was seen a single time. The chain uses TRBV6-2 or TRBV6-3 and TRBJ2-5; perhaps TRBD1 as D (6 bases). Per the germline V gene, CDR1 is MNHEY and CDR2 is SVGEGT. The V and J ends lost 4 bases and 7 bases respectively, with 13 bases between them. CDR3 length: 13 residues. CDR3 in DNA: TGTGCCAGCAGTTGGGGGCCCGTCCGGACCCAGTACTTC. As protein: CASSWGPVRTQYF.

The chain is built from TRBV27 and TRBJ2-7, with TRBD1 as a possible D gene (5 bases). V was pared by 2 bases and J by 0 bases, with 11 bases between. This CDR3 is 15 amino acids long. Germline CDR1 is MNHEY and CDR2 is SMNVEV (reference sequence). In DNA, the CDR3 is TGTGCCAGCAGTTTACGAGACAGCTTCTCCTACGAGCAGTACTTC. Its translation is CASSLRDSFSYEQYF.

The V gene is TRBV29-1, the J gene TRBJ1-6, with D perhaps TRBD1 (5 bases). The CDR3 sequence is 14 residues long. Germline V gives CDR1 SQVTM, CDR2 ANQGSEA. With 8 bases removed from V and 6 bases from J, the gap between germline ends came to 17 bases. CDR3 residues: CSFWGSGSNSPLHF. CDR3 DNA: TGCAGCTTTTGGGGCTCGGGATCTAATTCACCCCTCCACTTT.

Only one count was recorded for this clone. The chain combines TRBV3-1 (or the pseudogene TRBV3-2) with TRBJ2-7, with D possibly TRBD1 on 6 matching bases. V lost 2 bases to trimming and J lost 6 bases, with 11 bases between them. The CDR3 has 13 residues. Germline-derived CDR1 and CDR2 are LGHDT and YNNKEL (reference sequence). CDR3 in amino acids: CASSQSQGREQYF. The CDR3 nucleotides read TGTGCCAGCAGCCAATCGCAGGGGCGCGAGCAGTACTTC.

The count of this clone is one. Here the CDR3 DNA reads TGCAGCGCTCCGTATGGCGAGACCCAGTACTTC. This gives the protein CSAPYGETQYF. The V call is TRBV29-1, the J call TRBJ2-5; no reliable D call. Trimming took off 7 bases at V and 5 bases at J, with 11 bases between the two ends. This CDR3 comprises 11 residues. CDR1 and CDR2 from the germline V gene are SQVTM and ANQGSEA. The entire variable domain, with the rest obtained from reference TRBV29-1 and TRBJ2-5, is as follows: SAVISQKPSRDICQRGTSLTIQCQVDSQVTMMFWYRQQPGQSLTLIATANQGSEATYESGFVIDKFPISRPNLTFSTLTVSNMSPEDSSIYLCSAPYGETQYFGPGTRLLVL.

This chain uses TRBV11-2 with TRBJ1-1, with D maybe TRBD1 (6 bases). From germline, CDR1 is SGHAT and CDR2 FQNNGV. With 6 bases removed from V and 4 bases from J, the gap between germline ends came to 15 bases. The CDR3 length is 14 residues. The CDR3 here is CASSPRGGPTEAFF. The CDR3, as DNA: TGTGCCAGCAGTCCTAGGGGGGGCCCCACTGAAGCTTTCTTT.

The chain carries TRBV25-1 and TRBJ2-2; D possibly corresponds to TRBD2 (5 bases). Germline CDR1 reads MGHDK; CDR2 reads SYGVNS. The CDR3 has 13 amino acids. The V gene lost 4 bases and the J gene lost 13 bases, with 16 bases spanning the gap. This CDR3 is CASSVGGSLGLFF. The CDR3 bases are TGTGCCAGCAGTGTAGGAGGCTCTCTAGGGCTGTTTTTT. Looking up the rest from reference TRBV25-1 and TRBJ2-2 gives the full variable domain: EADIYQTPRYLVIGTGKKITLECSQTMGHDKMYWYQQDPGMELHLIHYSYGVNSTEKGDLSSESTVSRIRTEHFPLTLESARPSHTSQYLCASSVGGSLGLFFGEGSRLTVL.

The chain is built from TRBV19 and TRBJ2-5; D not certain. From germline, CDR1 is LNHDA and CDR2 SQIVND (reference sequence). The CDR3 is 13 residues long. Trimming took off 3 bases at V and 5 bases at J, with 10 bases between the two ends. CDR3 region: CASSMTDGETQYF. CDR3 DNA sequence: TGTGCCAGTAGTATGACGGATGGGGAGACCCAGTACTTC.

This clone was seen once. V usage is TRBV7-2 and J usage is TRBJ1-1; D not certain. V was trimmed by 2 bases and J by 7 bases, leaving 8 bases between them. CDR3 length: 12 amino acids. Per the germline V gene, CDR1 is SGHTA and CDR2 is FQGNSA. CDR3 in amino acids: CASSLRVGEAFF. CDR3 sequence (DNA): TGTGCCAGCAGCTTAAGGGTGGGTGAAGCTTTCTTT.

This sequence joins TRBV30 and TRBJ1-2; no clear D. V shed 0 bases and J shed 8 bases, with 10 bases lying between them. Germline loops: CDR1 GTSNPN, CDR2 SVGIG (reference sequence). The CDR3 spans 12 residues. This CDR3 reads CAWSVQVNGYTF. CDR3 DNA sequence: TGTGCCTGGAGTGTACAAGTGAACGGCTACACCTTC.

The J gene is TRBJ1-4, the V gene TRBV30; TRBD1 might be the D (5 bases). From germline, CDR1 is GTSNPN and CDR2 SVGIG (reference sequence). The CDR3 has 14 residues. The V end was cut by 4 bases, the J end by 5 bases, with 14 bases between. The CDR3 is CAWKVKGRNEKLFF. The CDR3 bases are TGTGCCTGGAAAGTAAAGGGGAGAAATGAAAAACTGTTTTTT.

This chain uses TRBV10-3 with TRBJ2-6, with TRBD1 as a possible D gene (5 bases). The V gene lost 2 bases and the J gene lost 2 bases, with 10 bases spanning the gap. Per germline, CDR1 ENHRY and CDR2 SYGVKD. The CDR3 runs 16 residues. The CDR3 nucleotides read TGTGCCATCAGTGAGCCAGGGTCGCCTGGGGCCAACGTCCTGACTTTC. Protein product: CAISEPGSPGANVLTF.

The V call is TRBV7-3, the J call TRBJ1-5; 7 positions agree with TRBD1. There are 15 residues in the CDR3. The trim removed 5 bases at V and 4 bases at J, leaving 8 bases unmatched. Germline V gene sequence: CDR1 SGHTA, CDR2 FQGTGA. In DNA, the CDR3 is TGTGCCAGCAGCACAAGGACAGGTTTTAATCAGCCCCAGCATTTT. This encodes CASSTRTGFNQPQHF.

V is TRBV7-9 and J is TRBJ1-1; D is perhaps TRBD1 (5 bases). Germline V lookup: CDR1 SEHNR, CDR2 FQNEAQ (reference sequence). The ends were cut back, 6 bases at V and 2 bases at J, with 22 bases in the middle. The CDR3 length is 17 residues. The CDR3 reads CASSSTFLRGGNTEAFF. In DNA, the CDR3 is TGTGCCAGCAGTTCTACTTTCCTGCGGGGCGGAAACACTGAAGCTTTCTTT.

The chain carries TRBV19 and TRBJ1-1; D gene unclear. Germline values: CDR1 LNHDA, CDR2 SQIVND (reference sequence). This CDR3 is built from 14 residues. Trimming took 3 bases from V and 2 from J, leaving 10 bases between them. The CDR3, as DNA: TGTGCCAGTAGTATGGTCAGTGAAAACACTGAAGCTTTCTTT. Protein product: CASSMVSENTEAFF.

The V and J genes are TRBV12-5 and TRBJ1-1; possibly TRBD1 for D (5 bases). CDR3 length: 13 residues. The germline gives CDR1 LGHNT, CDR2 FRNRAP. V lost 6 bases and J 4 bases, leaving 12 bases between the germline ends. In DNA form, the CDR3 reads TGTGCTAGTGGACCGGGACCCGGCACTGAAGCTTTCTTT. It codes for CASGPGPGTEAFF. The complete variable domain, with remaining parts taken from reference TRBV12-5 and TRBJ1-1, reads DARVTQTPRHKVTEMGQEVTMRCQPILGHNTVFWYRQTMMQGLELLAYFRNRAPLDDSGMPKDRFSAEMPDATLATLKIQPSEPRDSAVYFCASGPGPGTEAFFGQGTRLTVV.

The chain is built from TRBV5-1 and TRBJ2-7, with 7 bases lining up with TRBD1. Germline CDR1 reads SGHRS; CDR2 reads YFSETQ. V shed 8 bases and J 7 bases; nucleotides not matched to a gene: 12. The CDR3 spans 13 residues. The CDR3 DNA is TGCGCCAGTTCTTACAGGGGCCTGCCGGAGCAGTACTTC. Residues: CASSYRGLPEQYF.

The genes are TRBV11-2 and TRBJ2-5; D remains unclear. The CDR3 runs to 11 residues. Trimming cost V 5 bases and J 4 bases, with 5 bases left between them. Germline values: CDR1 SGHAT, CDR2 FQNNGV. The CDR3 region is CASSKVETQYF. DNA of the CDR3: TGTGCCAGCAGCAAGGTAGAGACCCAGTACTTC.

The rearrangement links TRBV11-3 to TRBJ2-5; TRBD1 might be the D (6 bases). This CDR3 spans 13 amino acids. The V end lost 5 bases, the J end lost 9 bases, and 16 bases lay between the germline ends. Germline V gene sequence: CDR1 SGHNT, CDR2 YENEEA. The CDR3 DNA reads TGTGCCAGCAGCCCCATGGGGCAGGGGCCCCAGTACTTC. As protein: CASSPMGQGPQYF.

The chain links TRBV4-1 to TRBJ2-7, with D uncertain. CDR3 length: 14 amino acids. V dropped 1 base and J dropped 3 bases, with 10 bases sitting between them. Germline-derived CDR1 and CDR2 are MGHRA and YSYEKL. The CDR3 region is CASSQVPFIYEQYF. Here the CDR3 DNA reads TGCGCCAGCAGCCAAGTTCCCTTCATCTACGAGCAGTACTTC.

This chain links TRBV11-3 with TRBJ2-3; 10 nucleotides align to TRBD1. J was trimmed by 6 bases and V by 5 bases; bases with no gene match: 5. This CDR3 comprises 14 residues. Germline assignment: CDR1 SGHNT and CDR2 YENEEA. The CDR3 DNA sequence: TGTGCCAGCAGCAAGACAGGGGGCGCGGATACGCAGTATTTT. Translating gives CASSKTGGADTQYF.

The chain is built from TRBV4-1 and TRBJ2-6, with 11 bases identical to TRBD1. CDR3 length: 17 residues. CDR1 and CDR2 (germline): MGHRA, YSYEKL. Trimming took 6 bases from V and 0 from J; bases not matched to a gene: 4. CDR3 DNA: TGCGCCAGCAGACACGGGACAGGGGGCTCTGGGGCCAACGTCCTGACTTTC. Translating it yields CASRHGTGGSGANVLTF.

The rearrangement uses TRBV4-3 and TRBJ2-4; 7 positions match TRBD1. Trimming cost V 3 bases and J 0 bases; bases outside gene matches: 11. Germline V gene lookup returns CDR1 LGHNA and CDR2 YSLEER. The CDR3 spans 18 residues. The CDR3 region is CASSHRTRDRLAKNIQYF. The DNA for the CDR3 is TGCGCCAGCAGCCACCGGACCCGGGACAGACTAGCCAAAAACATTCAGTACTTC.

The chain joins TRBV19 to TRBJ2-7, with unresolved D. Trimming removed 1 base from V and 1 base from J, with 5 bases in between. This CDR3 contains 13 residues. Germline lookup yields CDR1 LNHDA and CDR2 SQIVND (reference sequence). CDR3 sequence reads: CASSIAQSYEQYF. The CDR3, as DNA: TGTGCCAGTAGTATAGCACAGTCCTACGAGCAGTACTTC. Full variable domain (outside the CDR3, taken from reference TRBV19 and TRBJ2-7): DGGITQSPKYLFRKEGQNVTLSCEQNLNHDAMYWYRQDPGQGLRLIYYSQIVNDFQKGDIAEGYSVSREKKESFPLTVTSAQKNPTAFYLCASSIAQSYEQYFGPGTRLTVT.

Written as DNA, the CDR3 is TGTGCCAGTCGACAGGGTGGGACCTACGAGCAGTACTTC. Protein sequence: CASRQGGTYEQYF. This rearrangement joins TRBV28 to TRBJ2-7; 7 bases line up with TRBD1. There are 13 residues in the CDR3. J was trimmed by 2 bases and V by 9 bases; bases with no gene match: 7. In germline, CDR1 is MDHEN, CDR2 SYDVKM.